A selection of T cell receptor beta chains follows, all from one sample in a study of Graves' ophthalmopathy and Graves' hyperthyroidism. TCRdb re-called the multiplex PCR reads through MiXCR, storing one row per CDR3 protein. The sample lists over a million distinct CDR3 sequences; roughly two fifths were seen once. The material sequenced was peripheral blood or thyroid tissue (not recorded which). These receptors were obtained from an adult man with Graves' hyperthyroidism. CDR3s include the opening cysteine and the closing phenylalanine or tryptophan. Fields, in order: D gene, CDR3 length, clone size, J gene, V gene, CDR3 DNA, CDR3 protein. A D gene is named only where the DNA matches it firmly. Only part of the rows carry a size: once, few, many, or a class if the clone is expanded.

NA	14	NA	TRBJ2-5	TRBV25-1	TGTGCCAGCAGTGAGAGGACGGGAGAAGAGACCCAGTACTTC	CASSERTGEETQYF
NA	13	NA	TRBJ1-4	TRBV29-1	TGCAGCGCTCTAGAGACTACTAATGAAAAACTGTTTTTT	CSALETTNEKLFF
TRBD1	17	NA	TRBJ2-2	TRBV9	TGTGCCAGCAGCTCCCACTCCGGGACAGGGAACACCGGGGAGCTGTTTTTT	CASSSHSGTGNTGELFF
NA	12	once	TRBJ2-7	TRBV29-1	TGCAGCTCAGGCTTGGGCAGAGACGAGCAGTACTTC	CSSGLGRDEQYF
NA	13	NA	TRBJ1-5	TRBV10-3	TGTGCCATCACAAGGGAAGCGGATCAGCCCCAGCATTTT	CAITREADQPQHF
TRBD1	16	few	TRBJ2-2	TRBV19	TGTGCCAGTAGCCAAAGGACAGGCCCGAACACCGGGGAGCTGTTTTTT	CASSQRTGPNTGELFF
TRBD2	15	NA	TRBJ2-7	TRBV9	TGTGCCAGCAGCGTAACCGGGAGGGCCCCCTACGAGCAGTACTTC	CASSVTGRAPYEQYF
NA	13	NA	TRBJ2-5	TRBV19	TGTGCCAGTAGTATGGGGATGGGAGAGACCCAGTACTTC	CASSMGMGETQYF
TRBD2	19	NA	TRBJ2-5	TRBV6-6	TGTGCCAGCAGTTACTCAACTACCGGACTAGCGGGCGGGGGACAGACCCAGTACTTC	CASSYSTTGLAGGGQTQYF
TRBD1	16	many	TRBJ1-6	TRBV7-2	TGTGCCAGCAGCTTAGATCACAGGGGCTATAATTCACCCCTCCACTTT	CASSLDHRGYNSPLHF
TRBD1	19	NA	TRBJ1-2	TRBV20-1	TGCAGTGCCATAAACCCCATTCGGACGAGATCACCGGGGACAGTTGGCTACACCTTC	CSAINPIRTRSPGTVGYTF
NA	14	NA	TRBJ2-5	TRBV7-3	TGTGCCAGCTCACCACAGGAAAACCAAGAGACCCAGTACTTC	CASSPQENQETQYF
NA	15	NA	TRBJ2-7	TRBV4-1	TGCGCCAGCAGCCAAGCGCCCAGGAACTCCTACGAGCAGTACTTC	CASSQAPRNSYEQYF
NA	14	NA	TRBJ1-4	TRBV5-1	TGCGCCAGCAGTCCCAGAAGTTCTAATGAAAAACTGTTTTTT	CASSPRSSNEKLFF
NA	13	NA	TRBJ1-1	TRBV12-3/TRBV12-4	TGTGCCAGCAGTTTTGGGGTTTTCTCTGAAGCTTTCTTT	CASSFGVFSEAFF
TRBD1	15	few	TRBJ1-2	TRBV10-3	TGTGCCATCAGTGAGTTCTCTGACAGGGACTATGGCTACACCTTC	CAISEFSDRDYGYTF